Given below is one T cell receptor (beta chain) in context. The germline V and J ends were trimmed by 0 bases and 3 bases, with 8 bases remaining between them. Looked up from germline, CDR1 is MNHEY and CDR2 is SMNVEV (reference sequence). The CDR3 length is 14 residues. The sample originates from a study of blood T cell repertoires in COVID-19. Participants were placed into cohorts based on the clinical history they reported. Either two negative PCRs, clearance, or symptom resolution qualified Cohort 3 donors as recovered. The repertoire was sequenced with immunoSEQ multiplex PCR; TCRdb's copy has only in-frame clones and lacks some. The repertoire has nearly 400,000 clones, approximately 89% of them found once; the top ten carry 1.7%.

The chain joins TRBV27 to TRBJ1-2; D gene unclear. Sample: PBMCs or T cells enriched from blood (not recorded which). The TCR was taken from a young woman who had recovered from COVID-19. The CDR3 here is CASSLSRPYYGYTF. The CDR3 DNA reads TGTGCCAGCAGTTTATCGAGGCCATACTATGGCTACACCTTC.